The T cell receptor (beta chain) under discussion was sequenced for a study of control samples from healthy donors and cancer patients. J lost 4 bases, V lost 6 bases, and 6 bases had no gene match. Germline values: CDR1 SGHTA, CDR2 FQGNSA. The CDR3 has 15 amino acids. Generated by immunoSEQ multiplex PCR, the TCRdb table keeps only in-frame clones and is missing some. The data hold tens of thousands of clones, with 80% to 95% observed a single time. This clone has more than one count but fewer than ten. The genes are TRBV7-2 and TRBJ1-5, with 10 bases lining up with TRBD1. The receptor's source is a woman aged 25 to 39 in good health. The sample consisted of blood. This CDR3 is CASRGGTGVNQPQHF. The CDR3 nucleotides read TGTGCCAGCAGGGGAGGGACAGGGGTGAATCAGCCCCAGCATTTT.